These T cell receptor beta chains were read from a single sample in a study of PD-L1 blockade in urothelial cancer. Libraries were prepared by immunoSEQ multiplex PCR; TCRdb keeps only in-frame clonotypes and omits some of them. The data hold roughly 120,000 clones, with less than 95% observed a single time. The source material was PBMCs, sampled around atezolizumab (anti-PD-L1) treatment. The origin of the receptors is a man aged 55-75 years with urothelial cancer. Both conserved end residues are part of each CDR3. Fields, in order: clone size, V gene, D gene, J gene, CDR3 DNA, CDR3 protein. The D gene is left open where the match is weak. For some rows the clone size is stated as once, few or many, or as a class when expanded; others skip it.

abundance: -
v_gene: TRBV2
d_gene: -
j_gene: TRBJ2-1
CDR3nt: TGTGCCAGCACCCTCCAGGGTGGTGAGCAGTTCTTC
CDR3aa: CASTLQGGEQFF

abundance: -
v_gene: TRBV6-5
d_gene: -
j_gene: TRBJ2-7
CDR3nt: TGTGCCAGCAGTTACGACGGCGGCTCCTACGAGCAGTACTTC
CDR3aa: CASSYDGGSYEQYF

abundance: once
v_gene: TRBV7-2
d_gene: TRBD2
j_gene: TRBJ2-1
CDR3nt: TGTGCCAGCATCAAGAGGTTACTAGCGGACAATGAGCAGTTCTTC
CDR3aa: CASIKRLLADNEQFF

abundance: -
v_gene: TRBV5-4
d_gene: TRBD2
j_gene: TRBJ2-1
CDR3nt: TGTGCCAGCAGCTTTAGCGGGAGCTCCTACAATGAGCAGTTCTTC
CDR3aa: CASSFSGSSYNEQFF

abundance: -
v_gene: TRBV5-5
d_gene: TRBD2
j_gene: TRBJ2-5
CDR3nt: TGTGCCAGCAGCGCGGGACTAGCGGGAGGAGAGACCCAGTACTTC
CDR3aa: CASSAGLAGGETQYF

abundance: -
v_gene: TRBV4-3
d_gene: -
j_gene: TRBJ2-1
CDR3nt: TGCGCCAGCAGCCAGGACTTCGGACTGTCTATCTCCTACAATGAGCAGTTCTTC
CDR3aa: CASSQDFGLSISYNEQFF

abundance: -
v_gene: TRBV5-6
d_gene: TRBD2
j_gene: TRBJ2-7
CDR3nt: TGTGCCAGCAGCTTGTCGGGGGGCGAGCAGTACTTC
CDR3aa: CASSLSGGEQYF

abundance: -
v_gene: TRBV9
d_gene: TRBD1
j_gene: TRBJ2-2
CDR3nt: TGTGCCAGCAGAGACAGGGGCACCGGGGAGCTGTTTTTT
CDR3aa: CASRDRGTGELFF

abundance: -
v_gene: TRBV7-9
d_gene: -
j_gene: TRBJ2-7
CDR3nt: TGTGCCAGCAGCTTAGCGACTAGTCCCTACGAGCAGTACTTC
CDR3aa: CASSLATSPYEQYF

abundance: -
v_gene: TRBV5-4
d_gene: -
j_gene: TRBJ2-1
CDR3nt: TGTGCCAGCAGCTCAAAAGGGGCTCGGGACAATGAGCAGTTCTTC
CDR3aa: CASSSKGARDNEQFF

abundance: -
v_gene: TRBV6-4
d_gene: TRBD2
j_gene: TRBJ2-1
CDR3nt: TGTGCCAGCAGTGAGGGACTAGTCGGGAATGAGCAGTTCTTC
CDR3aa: CASSEGLVGNEQFF

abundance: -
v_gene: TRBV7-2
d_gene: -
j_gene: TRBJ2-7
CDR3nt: TGTGCCAGCAGCCAGGGGGGCGCGGGCTCCTACGAGCAGTACTTC
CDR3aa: CASSQGGAGSYEQYF

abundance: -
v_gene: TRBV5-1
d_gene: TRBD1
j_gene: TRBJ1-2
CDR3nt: TGCGCCAGCAGACCCGGGACAGGGCTCTCGGGACTTTATGGCTACACTTTC
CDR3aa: CASRPGTGLSGLYGYTF

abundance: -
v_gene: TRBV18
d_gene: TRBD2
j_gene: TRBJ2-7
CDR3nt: TGTGCCAGCTCACCAAAACTAGCGGGAAACGAGCAGTACTTC
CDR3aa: CASSPKLAGNEQYF

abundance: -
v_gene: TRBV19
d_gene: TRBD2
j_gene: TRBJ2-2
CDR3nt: TGTGCCAGCTCAGCGGGACCGAACACCGGGGAGCTGTTTTTT
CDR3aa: CASSAGPNTGELFF

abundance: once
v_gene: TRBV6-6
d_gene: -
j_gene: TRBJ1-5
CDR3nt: TGTGCCAGCAGTCCCCAGGGCTTTAATCAGCCCCAGCATTTT
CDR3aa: CASSPQGFNQPQHF

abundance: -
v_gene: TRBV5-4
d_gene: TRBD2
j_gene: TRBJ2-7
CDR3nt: TGTGCCAGCAGCTCGACTAGCGGGGGCTCCTACGAGCAGTACTTC
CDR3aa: CASSSTSGGSYEQYF

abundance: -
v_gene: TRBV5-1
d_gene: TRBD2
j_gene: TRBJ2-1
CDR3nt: TGCGCCAGCAGCGCTACTAGCGGAGACAATGAGCAGTTCTTC
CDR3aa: CASSATSGDNEQFF

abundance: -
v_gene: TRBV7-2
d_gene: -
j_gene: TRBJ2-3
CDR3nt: TGTGCCAGCAGCTTAGTTTCGCAGGGGTTAGATACGCAGTATTTT
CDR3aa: CASSLVSQGLDTQYF

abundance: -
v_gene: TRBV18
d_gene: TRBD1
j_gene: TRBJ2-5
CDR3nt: TGTGCCAGCTCAGGTGGATCGACAGGGGCAGAGACCCAGTACTTC
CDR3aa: CASSGGSTGAETQYF

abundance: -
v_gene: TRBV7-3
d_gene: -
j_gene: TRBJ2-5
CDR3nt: TGTGCCAGCAGCCTAACGGGACTTGCCGAGACCCAGTACTTC
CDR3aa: CASSLTGLAETQYF

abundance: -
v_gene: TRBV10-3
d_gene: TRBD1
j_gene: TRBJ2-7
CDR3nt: TGTGCCACTACAGGACAGGGTTTATACGAGCAGTACTTC
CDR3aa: CATTGQGLYEQYF

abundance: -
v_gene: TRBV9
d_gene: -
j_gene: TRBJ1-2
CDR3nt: TGTGCCAGCAGCGTAGCTACCTGGGGGCCGGGCTACACCTTC
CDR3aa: CASSVATWGPGYTF